These T cell receptor beta chains were read from a single sample in a study of graft-versus-host responses after intestinal transplantation. The data were produced by immunoSEQ multiplex PCR, yet TCRdb's version contains in-frame clones alone and is incomplete. The table includes some 90,000 clones, just under 95% detected once. These receptors are not linked to any known antigen. The sample was unstimulated CD8+ T cells sorted from spleen or lymph node cells, taken before transplant. The receptors were sampled from a human donor who was the organ donor for an intestinal transplant. The CDR3 runs from the conserved cysteine through the conserved F or W. D genes are given only for firm matches. Size values are once, few and many counts, or a class for expanded clones, and some rows have none.

J gene	clone size	V gene	D gene	CDR3 DNA	CDR3 protein
TRBJ2-3	NA	TRBV7-6	TRBD2	TGTGCCAGCAGCTTAGCGTGGGTCGGGGGGGGCCGAGATGGCACAGATACGCAGTATTTT	CASSLAWVGGGRDGTDTQYF
TRBJ1-4	NA	TRBV4-3	TRBD1	TGCGCCAGCAGCGAAGGACAGGGTGTGGAAAAACTGTTTTTT	CASSEGQGVEKLFF
TRBJ1-2	NA	TRBV9	NA	TGTGCCAGCAGCGGACGGGGAGGGGGCTACACCTTC	CASSGRGGGYTF
TRBJ2-7	NA	TRBV4-2	TRBD2	TGTGCCAGCAGCCCGGCAGGGACTAGCGGGGACGAGCAGTACTTC	CASSPAGTSGDEQYF
TRBJ2-3	NA	TRBV9	NA	TGTGCCAGCAGCGTGAGACAGCTCACAGATACGCAGTATTTT	CASSVRQLTDTQYF
TRBJ1-5	NA	TRBV4-1	TRBD1	TGCGCCAGCAGCCAAGATCGACAGGGGATTAGCAATCAGCCCCAGCATTTT	CASSQDRQGISNQPQHF
TRBJ2-1	NA	TRBV9	TRBD2	TGTGCCAGCACGTCGACTAGCTCAAATGAGCAGTTCTTC	CASTSTSSNEQFF
TRBJ2-2	NA	TRBV7-9	TRBD2	TGTGCCAGCAGCTCACCCTCCGTGGGCGGGGGGCCCTCGGGGGAGCTGTTTTTT	CASSSPSVGGGPSGELFF
TRBJ2-2	NA	TRBV4-1	NA	TGCGCCAGCAGTGAGGGGGGGCTGAACACCGGGGAGCTGTTTTTT	CASSEGGLNTGELFF
TRBJ2-1	NA	TRBV27	NA	TGTGCCAGCAGTTCGCGCCTAGCAGGCGATGAGCAGTTCTTC	CASSSRLAGDEQFF
TRBJ1-1	NA	TRBV6-5	NA	TGTGCCAGCAGTTACGGCCTCCGGGCTGAAGCTTTCTTT	CASSYGLRAEAFF
TRBJ2-1	NA	TRBV30	TRBD1	TGTGCCTGGAGGGGGACCGGCGGGACAGGAATTTTCGCCTACAATGAGCAGTTCTTC	CAWRGTGGTGIFAYNEQFF
TRBJ2-7	NA	TRBV6-5	NA	TGTGCCAGCAGTTACTCACAGGCCTACGAGCAGTACTTC	CASSYSQAYEQYF
TRBJ1-4	few	TRBV19	NA	TGTGCCAGTAGTGCCGGGACTAGGTATGAAAAACTGTTTTTT	CASSAGTRYEKLFF
TRBJ2-7	NA	TRBV4-1	NA	TGCGCCAGCAGCCAAGACCCCTTACAGATTCCCCTCTCCTACGAGCAGTACTTC	CASSQDPLQIPLSYEQYF
TRBJ2-1	few	TRBV10-1	TRBD1	TGCGCCACTCAACAGGGGAATGAGCAGTTCTTC	CATQQGNEQFF
TRBJ1-3	NA	TRBV19	NA	TGTGCCAGTGTACTATCTTCCTCTGGAAACACCATATATTTT	CASVLSSSGNTIYF
TRBJ2-4	NA	TRBV2	NA	TGTGCCAGATCCGACGGTAGAACACAGGGATCCATTCAGTACTTC	CARSDGRTQGSIQYF
TRBJ2-7	once	TRBV19	NA	TGTGCCAGTAGTATAGATCCGACAGGCTACGAGCAGTACTTC	CASSIDPTGYEQYF
TRBJ2-7	NA	TRBV2	NA	TGTGCCACCCAGGAGGGACCATACATATCCTACGAGCAGTACTTC	CATQEGPYISYEQYF
TRBJ1-5	NA	TRBV10-2	NA	TGCGCCAGCAGTGCTTGGACTTCTTATAGCAATCAGCCCCAGCATTTT	CASSAWTSYSNQPQHF
TRBJ1-1	NA	TRBV27	TRBD1	TGTGCCAGCAGTTCCTACAGGGGGCTTACTTTGAACACTGAAGCTTTCTTT	CASSSYRGLTLNTEAFF
TRBJ2-2	NA	TRBV11-2	TRBD2	TGTGCCAGCAGCACTAGCGGGGCCGGGGAGCTGTTTTTT	CASSTSGAGELFF
TRBJ2-7	NA	TRBV10-3	TRBD1	TGTGCCATCAGTGACGGGACAGGGGGCCGCACCTACGAGCAGTACTTC	CAISDGTGGRTYEQYF